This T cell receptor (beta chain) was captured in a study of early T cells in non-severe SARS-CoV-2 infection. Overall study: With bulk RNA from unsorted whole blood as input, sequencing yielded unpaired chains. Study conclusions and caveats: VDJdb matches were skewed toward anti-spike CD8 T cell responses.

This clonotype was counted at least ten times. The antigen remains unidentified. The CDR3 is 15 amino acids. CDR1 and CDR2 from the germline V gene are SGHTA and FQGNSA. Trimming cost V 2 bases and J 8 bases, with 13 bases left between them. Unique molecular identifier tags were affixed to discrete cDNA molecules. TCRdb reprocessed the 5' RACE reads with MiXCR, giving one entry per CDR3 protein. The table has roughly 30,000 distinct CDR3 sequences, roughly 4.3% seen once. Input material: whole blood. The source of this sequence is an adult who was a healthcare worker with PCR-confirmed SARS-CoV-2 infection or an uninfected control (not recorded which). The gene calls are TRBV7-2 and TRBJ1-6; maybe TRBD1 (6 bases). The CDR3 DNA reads TGTGCCAGCAGCTTATTGGCCAGGGGTGATTCACCCCTCCACTTT. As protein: CASSLLARGDSPLHF. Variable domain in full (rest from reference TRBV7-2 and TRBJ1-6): GAGVSQSPSNKVTEKGKDVELRCDPISGHTALYWYRQSLGQGLEFLIYFQGNSAPDKSGLPSDRFSAERTGGSVSTLTIQRTQQEDSAVYLCASSLLARGDSPLHFGNGTRLTVT.